This T cell receptor (beta chain) emerged from a study of shared clonotypes between healthy human individuals. V lost 5 bases to trimming and J lost 0 bases; unmatched junction nucleotides: 2. The CDR3 extends over 16 amino acids. Germline CDR1 reads SNHLY; CDR2 reads FYNNEI. On this clone itself: Antigen unknown.

The repertoire was sequenced with immunoSEQ multiplex PCR; TCRdb's copy has only in-frame clones and lacks some. The sample yields under 850,000 clones, around 93% seen once. General study findings and limits: Represented diversity, genetic and exposure-history alike, was limited by few donors. Tissue TCR repertoires likely differ from these blood-only repertoires.

Positive CCR7 selection of CD45RO-negative cells yielded the naive CD8 cells, and terminally differentiated effector memory CD45RA+ cells were excluded. Donors had no recently reported acute infections or vaccinations and were HIV-negative. The chain has TRBV2 and TRBJ2-1; TRBD2 matches 12 bases. Sample: naive CD8+ T cells sorted from blood. The source is a man aged 25-45 years in good health. CDR3 sequence reads: CASSPTSGSSYNEQFF. The CDR3 bases are TGTGCCAGCAGTCCGACTAGCGGGAGCTCCTACAATGAGCAGTTCTTC.